A selection of T cell receptor beta chains follows, all from one sample in a study of identifying expanded T cells in peripheral blood. Measured with immunoSEQ multiplex PCR; TCRdb has only the in-frame clones, and not every one. The sample carries 80,000 to 95,000 clones, around 88% recorded once. The specimen sequenced was blood. The receptors shown here come from a person aged 18 to 69 in good health. The CDR3 runs from the conserved cysteine through the conserved F or W. Each record gives: V gene, clone size, J gene, D gene, CDR3 DNA, CDR3 protein. A D gene is named only where the DNA matches it firmly. Size is stated for part of the rows, as once, few or many counts, or as a class when the clone is expanded.

V: TRBV4-1
size: once
J: TRBJ2-1
D: TRBD1
DNA: TGCGCCAGCAGCCAAGTATTATTAAGACAGGGGGCTAGGAATGAGCAGTTCTTC
CDR3: CASSQVLLRQGARNEQFF

V: TRBV28
size: NA
J: TRBJ2-5
D: TRBD2
DNA: TGTGCCAGCAGTAGTTTTAGCGGGCAGTACCAAGAGACCCAGTACTTC
CDR3: CASSSFSGQYQETQYF

V: TRBV9
size: NA
J: TRBJ2-5
D: NA
DNA: TGTGCCAGCAGCGTACGGGGGCTGCAAGAGACCCAGTACTTC
CDR3: CASSVRGLQETQYF

V: TRBV5-1
size: NA
J: TRBJ2-3
D: NA
DNA: TGCGCCAGCAGCCTACGCCCGTGGGCAGAGACAGATACGCAGTATTTT
CDR3: CASSLRPWAETDTQYF

V: TRBV6-4
size: NA
J: TRBJ2-2
D: NA
DNA: TGTGCCAGCAGTGACGGTAGCGGGAACACCGGGGAGCTGTTTTTT
CDR3: CASSDGSGNTGELFF

V: TRBV27
size: NA
J: TRBJ2-5
D: NA
DNA: TGTGCCAGCAGTTTAAACAGGGCGGAGACCCAGTACTTC
CDR3: CASSLNRAETQYF

V: TRBV11-1
size: NA
J: TRBJ2-7
D: TRBD2
DNA: TGTGCCAGCAGCTATAGCGGGGCCAGCTCCTACGAGCAGTACTTC
CDR3: CASSYSGASSYEQYF

V: TRBV9
size: NA
J: TRBJ2-2
D: TRBD1
DNA: TGTGCCAGCAGCCCGACAGGGGACACCGGGGAGCTGTTTTTT
CDR3: CASSPTGDTGELFF

V: TRBV28
size: NA
J: TRBJ1-1
D: NA
DNA: TGTGCCAGCAGCCCCCCGGGAAGCACTGAAGCTTTCTTT
CDR3: CASSPPGSTEAFF

V: TRBV19
size: NA
J: TRBJ2-7
D: NA
DNA: TGTGCCAGTAGTACTGGGAACTACGAGCAGTACTTC
CDR3: CASSTGNYEQYF

V: TRBV6-6
size: once
J: TRBJ2-7
D: TRBD1
DNA: TGTGCCAGCAGCCGAGGACAGGGGCAAGAGCAGTACTTC
CDR3: CASSRGQGQEQYF

V: TRBV6-5
size: once
J: TRBJ2-7
D: NA
DNA: TGTGCCAGCAGTTACGGGACCTACGAGCAGTACTTC
CDR3: CASSYGTYEQYF

V: TRBV4-3
size: NA
J: TRBJ1-2
D: TRBD1
DNA: TGCGCCAGCAGCCAGGGACAGGGGGCTGTCTATGGCTACACCTTC
CDR3: CASSQGQGAVYGYTF

V: TRBV30
size: NA
J: TRBJ1-6
D: NA
DNA: TGTGCCTGGAGGCCCTCCGAAAATTCACCCCTCCACTTT
CDR3: CAWRPSENSPLHF

V: TRBV4-1
size: NA
J: TRBJ2-7
D: TRBD1
DNA: TGCGCCAGCAGCCAAGCCCGACAGGGGGCGAGGGAGCAGTACTTC
CDR3: CASSQARQGAREQYF

V: TRBV5-1
size: NA
J: TRBJ1-2
D: NA
DNA: TGCGCCAGCAGCTTGGAGTATAGCTATGGCTACACCTTC
CDR3: CASSLEYSYGYTF

V: TRBV6-5
size: NA
J: TRBJ2-7
D: NA
DNA: TGTGCCAGCAGTTGGAGCGGGACAGTCTACGAGCAGTACTTC
CDR3: CASSWSGTVYEQYF

V: TRBV7-3
size: NA
J: TRBJ2-5
D: NA
DNA: TGTGCCAGCAGCTTATGGGGGTTGGCGAGCGGAAAGACCCAGTACTTC
CDR3: CASSLWGLASGKTQYF

V: TRBV5-4
size: NA
J: TRBJ2-7
D: TRBD1
DNA: TGTGCCAGCAGCTATGGACAGGGGCGGAACGAGCAGTACTTC
CDR3: CASSYGQGRNEQYF

V: TRBV19
size: NA
J: TRBJ2-1
D: NA
DNA: TGTGCCAGTAGTAAGCTTATAACCCCTTGGAGCAATGAGCAGTTCTTC
CDR3: CASSKLITPWSNEQFF

V: TRBV7-8
size: NA
J: TRBJ2-7
D: NA
DNA: TGTGCCAGCAGCTTAGAGACCGGGGAAATATCCTACGAGCAGTACTTC
CDR3: CASSLETGEISYEQYF

V: TRBV5-4
size: NA
J: TRBJ1-1
D: TRBD1
DNA: TGTGCCAGCAGCCGCCCCGGGACAGGGATCACTGAAGCTTTCTTT
CDR3: CASSRPGTGITEAFF

V: TRBV7-9
size: few
J: TRBJ2-7
D: NA
DNA: TGTGCCAGCAGCTTGCCGGAGGCAATCTACGAGCAGTACTTC
CDR3: CASSLPEAIYEQYF

V: TRBV2
size: NA
J: TRBJ2-3
D: NA
DNA: TGTGCCAGCACCGACCAGGGGCGCACAGATACGCAGTATTTT
CDR3: CASTDQGRTDTQYF

V: TRBV10-3
size: NA
J: TRBJ1-1
D: NA
DNA: TGTGCCATCAGTGGCGGCAGGATGAACACTGAAGCTTTCTTT
CDR3: CAISGGRMNTEAFF

V: TRBV28
size: NA
J: TRBJ2-6
D: NA
DNA: TGTGCCAGCGGCTCAGGGGGGTACTCTGGGGCCAACGTCCTGACTTTC
CDR3: CASGSGGYSGANVLTF

V: TRBV6-6
size: NA
J: TRBJ1-3
D: NA
DNA: TGTGCCAGCAGTTTACAGAGCTCTGGAAACACCATATATTTT
CDR3: CASSLQSSGNTIYF

V: TRBV2
size: NA
J: TRBJ2-7
D: TRBD2
DNA: TGTGCCAGCAGTGAAGAGCGGGGGGGTTTCAACGAGCAGTACTTC
CDR3: CASSEERGGFNEQYF

V: TRBV6-1
size: NA
J: TRBJ2-7
D: NA
DNA: TGTGCCAGCAGTGAAGAGGTGGGGAGCTCCTACGAGCAGTACTTC
CDR3: CASSEEVGSSYEQYF

V: TRBV18
size: NA
J: TRBJ1-3
D: NA
DNA: TGTGCCAGCTCACAGGGTCCTGGAAACACCATATATTTT
CDR3: CASSQGPGNTIYF

V: TRBV15
size: NA
J: TRBJ2-2
D: NA
DNA: TGTGCCTCCCGGGGGCCCGCGAACACCGGGGAGCTGTTTTTT
CDR3: CASRGPANTGELFF

V: TRBV4-1
size: NA
J: TRBJ2-3
D: NA
DNA: TGCGCCAGCAGCCAAGGGGTCCACCGCGCTGGTACGCAGTATTTT
CDR3: CASSQGVHRAGTQYF